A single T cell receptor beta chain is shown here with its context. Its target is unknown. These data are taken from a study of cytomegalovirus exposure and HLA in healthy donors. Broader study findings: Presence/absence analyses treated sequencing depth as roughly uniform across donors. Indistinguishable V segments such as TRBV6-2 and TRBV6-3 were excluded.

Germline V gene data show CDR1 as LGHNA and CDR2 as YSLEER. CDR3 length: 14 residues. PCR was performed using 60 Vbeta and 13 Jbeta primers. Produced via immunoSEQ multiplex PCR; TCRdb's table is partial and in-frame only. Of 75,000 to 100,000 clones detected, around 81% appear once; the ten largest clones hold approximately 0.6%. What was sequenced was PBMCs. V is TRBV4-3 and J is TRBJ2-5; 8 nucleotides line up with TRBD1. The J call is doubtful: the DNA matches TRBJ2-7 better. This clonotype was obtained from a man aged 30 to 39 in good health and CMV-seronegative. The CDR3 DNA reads TGCGCCAGCAGCCAACAGGACAGGGCTGGCGAGCAGTACTTC. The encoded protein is CASSQQDRAGEQYF.